A selection of T cell receptor beta chains follows, all from one sample in a study of intratumoral heterogeneity in liver cancer. Sequenced by immunoSEQ multiplex PCR; TCRdb stores in-frame clones only, minus some. The table lists some 20,000 clones, just under 75% of them singletons. Sequences were derived from tumor-adjacent normal tissue, sampled before any cancer treatment. The receptor set was obtained from a woman aged 65 to 85 with hepatocellular carcinoma. Each CDR3 is given with its conserved first and last residue. D genes are given only for firm matches. Size tells how often a clone was seen (once, few, many) or the class of an expanded clone, and some rows leave it out.

clone_size: .; v_call: TRBV5-4; d_call: TRBD2; j_call: TRBJ2-7; cdr3_nt: TGTGCCAGCAGCTCGGGAAGCAGGGGATCTAGCGGGAGCAGGGAGCAGTACTTC; cdr3_aa: CASSSGSRGSSGSREQYF
clone_size: few; v_call: TRBV12-3/TRBV12-4; d_call: .; j_call: TRBJ1-5; cdr3_nt: TGTGCCGGACACAGGGCTGATCAGCCCCAGCATTTT; cdr3_aa: CAGHRADQPQHF
clone_size: medium-sized; v_call: TRBV15; d_call: .; j_call: TRBJ2-5; cdr3_nt: TGTGCCACCAGCCACTACCCGGGACAAGAGACCCAGTACTTC; cdr3_aa: CATSHYPGQETQYF
clone_size: .; v_call: TRBV7-9; d_call: .; j_call: TRBJ2-7; cdr3_nt: TGTGCCAGCAGTCTAGACAACGTCTACGAGCAGTACTTC; cdr3_aa: CASSLDNVYEQYF
clone_size: .; v_call: TRBV28; d_call: .; j_call: TRBJ1-2; cdr3_nt: TGTGCCAGCAGCCTTAGTTATGGCTACACCTTC; cdr3_aa: CASSLSYGYTF
clone_size: once; v_call: TRBV24-1; d_call: TRBD2; j_call: TRBJ2-1; cdr3_nt: TGTGCCACCAGTGATTTGATCCGACTAGCGGGAGAGTGGGGAAACAATGAGCAGTTCTTC; cdr3_aa: CATSDLIRLAGEWGNNEQFF
clone_size: few; v_call: TRBV3-1/TRBV3-2; d_call: .; j_call: TRBJ1-2; cdr3_nt: TGTGCCAGCAGCCAAGTTTCGGGGGCCGGGAGGGGCTACACCTTC; cdr3_aa: CASSQVSGAGRGYTF
clone_size: .; v_call: TRBV5-1; d_call: .; j_call: TRBJ1-6; cdr3_nt: TGCGCCAGCAGCTTGGTGGGCGGGAATTATTCACCCCTCCACTTT; cdr3_aa: CASSLVGGNYSPLHF
clone_size: .; v_call: TRBV19; d_call: .; j_call: TRBJ2-2; cdr3_nt: TGTGCCAGTAGTTCCGGGACTTGGAACACCGGGGAGCTGTTTTTT; cdr3_aa: CASSSGTWNTGELFF
clone_size: few; v_call: TRBV7-9; d_call: .; j_call: TRBJ1-3; cdr3_nt: TGTGCCAGCAGCCCTGGGATCTCTGGAAACACCATATATTTT; cdr3_aa: CASSPGISGNTIYF
clone_size: few; v_call: TRBV27; d_call: TRBD1; j_call: TRBJ2-7; cdr3_nt: TGTGCCAGCAGTATGACAGGGGGCGCGGAGCAGTACTTC; cdr3_aa: CASSMTGGAEQYF
clone_size: .; v_call: TRBV29-1; d_call: TRBD2; j_call: TRBJ2-7; cdr3_nt: TGCAGCGTTGAACACGGACTAGCGGGAGGTTCCGCCTACGAGCAGTACTTC; cdr3_aa: CSVEHGLAGGSAYEQYF
clone_size: .; v_call: TRBV5-1; d_call: TRBD2; j_call: TRBJ2-5; cdr3_nt: TGCGCCAGCAGCCAAGCGTCCGGGACTAGCGGAGAGACCCAGTACTTC; cdr3_aa: CASSQASGTSGETQYF
clone_size: .; v_call: TRBV5-3; d_call: .; j_call: TRBJ1-4; cdr3_nt: TGTGCCAGAAGCTTGGGGCAGATTGCAACTAATGAAAAACTGTTTTTT; cdr3_aa: CARSLGQIATNEKLFF
clone_size: .; v_call: TRBV30; d_call: .; j_call: TRBJ1-5; cdr3_nt: TGTGCCTGGAGTATACAGGGAAATCAGCCCCAGCATTTT; cdr3_aa: CAWSIQGNQPQHF
clone_size: few; v_call: TRBV9; d_call: .; j_call: TRBJ2-7; cdr3_nt: TGTGCCAGCAGCGCCGCGACGGTTTCCTACGAGCAGTACTTC; cdr3_aa: CASSAATVSYEQYF
clone_size: once; v_call: TRBV19; d_call: TRBD1; j_call: TRBJ2-2; cdr3_nt: TGTGCCAGTAGTATTACAGGGGGATCCGGGGAGCTGTTTTTT; cdr3_aa: CASSITGGSGELFF
clone_size: .; v_call: TRBV11-2; d_call: .; j_call: TRBJ2-5; cdr3_nt: TGTGCCAGCAGCTCGGGGTACCAAGAGACCCAGTACTTC; cdr3_aa: CASSSGYQETQYF
clone_size: few; v_call: TRBV2; d_call: .; j_call: TRBJ1-4; cdr3_nt: TGTGCCAGCAGACCGCAGGCTAATGAAAAACTGTTTTTT; cdr3_aa: CASRPQANEKLFF
clone_size: .; v_call: TRBV19; d_call: .; j_call: TRBJ2-3; cdr3_nt: TGTGCCAGTAGTCAAAGCGGACACACAGATACGCAGTATTTT; cdr3_aa: CASSQSGHTDTQYF
clone_size: .; v_call: TRBV7-9; d_call: .; j_call: TRBJ1-3; cdr3_nt: TGTGCCAGCAGCCCTCCGGGGGCTGGAAACACCATATATTTT; cdr3_aa: CASSPPGAGNTIYF
clone_size: .; v_call: TRBV29-1; d_call: .; j_call: TRBJ1-1; cdr3_nt: TGCAGCGTTGAGATGACAAGAGGCACTGAAGCTTTCTTT; cdr3_aa: CSVEMTRGTEAFF
clone_size: .; v_call: TRBV27; d_call: .; j_call: TRBJ1-3; cdr3_nt: TGTGCCAGCAGTTTATTTGTGGGCTCTGGAAACACCATATATTTT; cdr3_aa: CASSLFVGSGNTIYF
clone_size: .; v_call: TRBV28; d_call: .; j_call: TRBJ1-6; cdr3_nt: TGTGCCAGCAGTTTTCCCGCCCCATATGATTCACCCCTCCACTTT; cdr3_aa: CASSFPAPYDSPLHF
clone_size: once; v_call: TRBV6-5; d_call: TRBD1; j_call: TRBJ1-3; cdr3_nt: TGTGCCAGCAGACCCATGACAGGGGATGGAAACACCATATATTTT; cdr3_aa: CASRPMTGDGNTIYF
clone_size: .; v_call: TRBV28; d_call: TRBD2; j_call: TRBJ2-1; cdr3_nt: TGTGCCAGCAGTCCTAGCGGGAGCGTTGGCAATGAGCAGTTCTTC; cdr3_aa: CASSPSGSVGNEQFF
clone_size: .; v_call: TRBV24-1; d_call: TRBD2; j_call: TRBJ2-1; cdr3_nt: TGTGCCACCAGTGTCGGGAGGAATGAGCAGTTCTTC; cdr3_aa: CATSVGRNEQFF
clone_size: .; v_call: TRBV2; d_call: .; j_call: TRBJ1-2; cdr3_nt: TGTGCCAGCAGTGAACAGGGGAGGAGTGGCTACACCTTC; cdr3_aa: CASSEQGRSGYTF
clone_size: .; v_call: TRBV16; d_call: TRBD1; j_call: TRBJ2-2; cdr3_nt: TGTGCCAGCAGCCAACAACAGGGGAAGACCGGGGAGCTGTTTTTT; cdr3_aa: CASSQQQGKTGELFF
clone_size: few; v_call: TRBV7-9; d_call: .; j_call: TRBJ1-6; cdr3_nt: TGTGCCAGCAGCACGGGGACACCCTCACCCCTCCACTTT; cdr3_aa: CASSTGTPSPLHF
clone_size: once; v_call: TRBV18; d_call: .; j_call: TRBJ1-1; cdr3_nt: TGTGCCAGCTCACCACCGGCAGGGCACACTGAAGCTTTCTTT; cdr3_aa: CASSPPAGHTEAFF